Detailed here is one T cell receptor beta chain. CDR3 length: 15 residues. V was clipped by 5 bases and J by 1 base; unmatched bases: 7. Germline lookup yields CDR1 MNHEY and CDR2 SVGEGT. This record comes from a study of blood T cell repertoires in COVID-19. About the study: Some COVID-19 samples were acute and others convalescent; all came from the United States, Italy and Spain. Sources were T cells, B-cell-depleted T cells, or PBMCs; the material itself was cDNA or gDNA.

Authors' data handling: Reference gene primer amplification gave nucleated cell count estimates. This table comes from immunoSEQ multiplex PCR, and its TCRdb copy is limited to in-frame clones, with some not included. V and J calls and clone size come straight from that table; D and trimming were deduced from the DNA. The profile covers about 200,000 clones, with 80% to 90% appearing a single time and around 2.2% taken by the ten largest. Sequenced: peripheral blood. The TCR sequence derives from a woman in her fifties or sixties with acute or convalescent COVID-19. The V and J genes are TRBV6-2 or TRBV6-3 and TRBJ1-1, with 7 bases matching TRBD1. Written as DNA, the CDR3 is TGTGCCAGCAGTAACCCAGGACAGGAGAACACTGAAGCTTTCTTT. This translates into CASSNPGQENTEAFF.